A single sample gave rise to the 29 T cell receptor beta chains below, sequenced in a study of spatial heterogeneity in lung cancer. Study outcomes and limitations: It was found that expanded intratumoral alpha and beta TCR counts tracked tumor mutation counts.

Their cognate antigens are unknown. TCRdb re-called the 5' RACE reads through MiXCR, storing one row per CDR3 protein. The sample lists 9,500 to 11,000 distinct CDR3 sequences; 7.5% to 9% were seen once. Noted time point: sample taken at primary tumor resection. Sequencing was performed on lung tumor tissue, taken at surgery. Receptors originate from a female donor with early-stage non-small cell lung cancer.

By share of the sample, this clonotype is medium-sized. The rearrangement uses TRBV27 and TRBJ2-1, with TRBD1 as a possible D gene (7 bases). Germline-derived CDR1 and CDR2 are MNHEY and SMNVEV (reference sequence). V dropped 4 bases and J dropped 9 bases, with 22 bases sitting between them. The CDR3 is 16 residues long. This chain's CDR3 is CASSSLYRGLPTEQFF. The CDR3 bases are TGTGCCAGCAGTTCCCTCTACAGGGGACTGCCGACTGAGCAGTTCTTC.

By share, this clonotype ranks as medium-sized (0.01 to 0.1%). This rearrangement joins TRBV4-2 to TRBJ1-1; 7 bases match TRBD1. Germline values: CDR1 LGHNA, CDR2 YNFKEQ. The J segment lost 1 base and the V segment lost 5 bases, leaving 4 bases of the junction unmatched. The CDR3 totals 14 residues. CDR3 in amino acids: CASSLRQGNTEAFF. As DNA, the CDR3 is TGTGCCAGCAGCTTGAGACAGGGGAACACTGAAGCTTTCTTT.

The rearrangement links TRBV6-1 to TRBJ2-5; 9 positions match TRBD2. Germline CDR1 and CDR2: MNHNS and SASEGT. V lost 1 base, J lost 1 base, and 10 bases stayed unmatched. The CDR3 is made up of 18 amino acids. The CDR3 protein is CASSEVHSGGGAQETQYF. CDR3 in DNA: TGTGCCAGCAGTGAAGTACACTCTGGCGGGGGGGCCCAAGAGACCCAGTACTTC.

The chain links TRBV5-1 to TRBJ1-1; D might be TRBD1 (5 bases). This CDR3 spans 16 amino acids. Germline lookup yields CDR1 SGHRS and CDR2 YFSETQ. The V end was cut by 4 bases, the J end by 1 base, with 17 bases between. The CDR3 region is CASSPDAGVANTEAFF. The CDR3, as DNA: TGCGCCAGCAGCCCTGACGCGGGGGTAGCGAACACTGAAGCTTTCTTT.

In its sample, this clonotype was seen many times. This rearrangement joins TRBV5-1 to TRBJ1-4; D call uncertain. The germline V gene encodes CDR1 SGHRS and CDR2 YFSETQ. This CDR3 region has 14 residues. Trimming shortened V by 4 bases and J by 4 bases, and 11 bases separated the two germline ends. The CDR3 protein is CASSEGGGNEKLFF. CDR3 DNA sequence: TGCGCCAGCAGCGAGGGAGGAGGTAATGAAAAACTGTTTTTT.

This clonotype was seen repeatedly, ten times or more. The chain joins TRBV5-1 to TRBJ2-3, with D hard to call. With 2 bases removed from V and 2 bases from J, the gap between germline ends came to 9 bases. This CDR3 is built from 14 residues. Germline CDR1 reads SGHRS; CDR2 reads YFSETQ. As DNA, the CDR3 is TGCGCCAGCAGCTTACGCCCAGACACAGATACGCAGTATTTT. Translating gives CASSLRPDTDTQYF.

This clonotype was seen repeatedly, ten times or more. J is TRBJ2-5 and V is TRBV7-6; 8 bases map to TRBD2. Germline CDR1 SGHVS, CDR2 FNYEAQ. This CDR3 is built from 17 residues. The V and J ends lost 2 bases and 1 base, in that order; junction bases with no gene match: 9. The CDR3 protein is CASSLSRGGQVQETQYF. DNA of the CDR3: TGTGCCAGCAGCTTATCCCGCGGGGGGCAGGTCCAAGAGACCCAGTACTTC.

This clonotype was picked up a small number of times. The chain is built from TRBV20-1 and TRBJ2-3; 7 bases map to TRBD1. J lost 1 base, V lost 3 bases, and 7 bases had no gene match. This CDR3 contains 15 residues. Germline CDR1 DFQATT, CDR2 SNEGSKA (reference sequence). The CDR3 is CSASTPGQRTDTQYF. CDR3 DNA sequence: TGCAGTGCTAGTACACCGGGACAGCGCACAGATACGCAGTATTTT.

This chain joins TRBV7-8 and TRBJ2-5; TRBD2 might be the D (6 bases). The V gene lost 0 bases and the J gene lost 5 bases, with 16 bases spanning the gap. The CDR3 contains 16 residues. Per germline, CDR1 SGHVS and CDR2 FQNEAQ. CDR3 residues: CASSLAGAGWVETQYF. CDR3 nucleotides: TGTGCCAGCAGCTTAGCCGGGGCGGGGTGGGTCGAGACCCAGTACTTC.

The rearrangement joins TRBV6-5 to TRBJ1-3, with D perhaps TRBD1 (5 bases). This CDR3 contains 17 residues. Trimming left V 5 bases short and J 0 bases short, with 17 bases between. Germline lookup yields CDR1 MNHEY and CDR2 SVGAGI. This CDR3 is CASSRQPGLTSGNTIYF. In nucleotides, the CDR3 is TGTGCCAGCAGTCGGCAACCGGGACTAACCTCTGGAAACACCATATATTTT.

This clonotype was observed many times. The chain joins TRBV20-1 to TRBJ2-5; D possibly matches TRBD1 or TRBD2 (5 bases each). With 3 bases removed from V and 9 bases from J, the gap between germline ends came to 14 bases. Germline lookup yields CDR1 DFQATT and CDR2 SNEGSKA (reference sequence). This CDR3 has 12 residues. CDR3 protein: CSASTGLGAQYF. Here the CDR3 DNA reads TGCAGTGCTAGTACGGGCCTGGGGGCCCAGTACTTC.

This clonotype came up many times. This chain uses TRBV6-2 or TRBV6-3 with TRBJ2-2, with 8 positions matching TRBD2. The V segment lost 6 bases and the J segment 6 bases; nucleotides outside the gene matches: 3. The CDR3 loop spans 13 amino acids. CDR1 and CDR2 (germline): MNHEY, SVGEGT. This CDR3 reads CASRPLAAGELFF. The CDR3 nucleotides are TGTGCCAGCAGACCACTAGCGGCCGGGGAGCTGTTTTTT.

This clonotype was counted at least ten times. The chain couples TRBV5-1 to TRBJ2-3; D gene uncertain. Trimming stripped 4 bases from V and 1 base from J, with 13 bases between. Looked up from germline, CDR1 is SGHRS and CDR2 is YFSETQ. The length of the CDR3 is 15 residues. CDR3 sequence reads: CASSPSLRGTDTQYF. Written as DNA, the CDR3 is TGCGCCAGCAGCCCCTCGCTCCGCGGCACAGATACGCAGTATTTT.

In its sample, this clonotype was seen many times. The rearrangement joins TRBV7-9 to TRBJ1-4, with D hard to call. The CDR3 is 16 residues long. V was clipped by 3 bases and J by 7 bases, with 18 bases between them. Germline V gene lookup returns CDR1 SEHNR and CDR2 FQNEAQ (reference sequence). CDR3 nucleotide sequence: TGTGCCAGCAGCTTTTTTGCCCTCGGGTCGAGTGAAAAACTGTTTTTT. Its translation is CASSFFALGSSEKLFF.

This clonotype occurred many times. The chain uses TRBV7-7 and TRBJ2-5, with TRBD1 matching over 10 bases. Looked up from germline, CDR1 is SSHAT and CDR2 is FNYEAQ (reference sequence). The V segment lost 5 bases and the J segment 2 bases; nucleotides outside the gene matches: 5. This CDR3 has 15 amino acids. The CDR3 is CASSRGTGAQETQYF. CDR3 in DNA: TGTGCCAGCAGCCGAGGGACAGGGGCACAAGAGACCCAGTACTTC.

V usage is TRBV5-4 and J usage is TRBJ2-2; D is uncertain. The CDR3 spans 12 residues. V was clipped by 5 bases and J by 7 bases, with 9 bases between them. Germline V gene sequence: CDR1 SGHNT, CDR2 YYREEE (reference sequence). CDR3 amino acids: CASRPESGELFF. In DNA, the CDR3 is TGTGCCAGCAGGCCGGAAAGCGGGGAGCTGTTTTTT.

A remark on this clonotype: This may stem from a read error, because a much larger clone lies one nucleotide away. The CDR3 bases are TGCGCCAGCAGTGGGGGGCAGAATAATTCACACCTCCACTTT. It is translated as CASSGGQNNSHLHF. This chain joins TRBV5-1 and TRBJ1-6; D might be TRBD1 (6 bases). The germline V gene encodes CDR1 SGHRS and CDR2 YFSETQ. The CDR3 length is 14 residues.

This clonotype appeared many times. The rearrangement uses TRBV7-8 and TRBJ1-5, with D unclear. Trimming took 1 base from V and 8 from J, leaving 12 bases between them. The CDR3 contains 14 residues. Germline values: CDR1 SGHVS, CDR2 FQNEAQ. The CDR3 DNA reads TGTGCCAGCAGCTTAGAGCTCGGGCCAAAGCCCCAGCATTTT. It specifies CASSLELGPKPQHF.

By sample fraction, this clonotype is medium-sized. This chain uses TRBV5-1 with TRBJ2-3, with D uncertain. CDR1 is SGHRS, CDR2 YFSETQ, per germline. This CDR3 comprises 12 residues. V was pared by 0 bases and J by 4 bases, with 3 bases between. As DNA, the CDR3 is TGCGCCAGCAGCTTGGATTCAGATACGCAGTATTTT. Translated, it gives CASSLDSDTQYF.

This clonotype has a count of ten or more. J is TRBJ2-5 and V is TRBV4-2; TRBD1 matches at 7 bases. CDR3 length equals 15 residues. V lost 1 base, J lost 7 bases, and 9 bases stayed unmatched. Germline assignment: CDR1 LGHNA and CDR2 YNFKEQ. As DNA, the CDR3 is TGTGCCAGCAGCCAAGCCTGGGACAGCGACGTGACCCAGTACTTC. Its protein product is CASSQAWDSDVTQYF.

This clonotype was counted only a few times. V and J are TRBV2 and TRBJ2-3, with TRBD2 matching 10 bases. V shed 8 bases, J shed 0 bases, and the junction held 8 bases outside the gene matches. Germline V lookup: CDR1 SNHLY, CDR2 FYNNEI. The CDR3 is 16 residues long. DNA of the CDR3: TGTGCCAGCTTTCTAGCGGGGGCCCCTAGCACAGATACGCAGTATTTT. It encodes CASFLAGAPSTDTQYF.

This clonotype appeared many times. The chain links TRBV7-9 to TRBJ1-6, with 8 bases identical to TRBD1. CDR1 and CDR2 (germline): SEHNR, FQNEAQ (reference sequence). The CDR3 is 14 amino acids. V shed 5 bases and J 9 bases; nucleotides not matched to a gene: 6. Here the CDR3 reads CASSRGQGGSPLHF. The CDR3 nucleotides read TGTGCCAGCAGCCGCGGACAGGGAGGTTCACCCCTCCACTTT.

In this sample, this clonotype turned up many times. This chain uses TRBV4-2 with TRBJ2-3; 8 positions match TRBD2. The CDR3 runs to 16 residues. Looked up from germline, CDR1 is LGHNA and CDR2 is YNFKEQ. V lost 4 bases, J lost 3 bases, and 9 bases stayed unmatched. The CDR3 DNA is TGTGCCAGCAGCCCAGGACTAGCCGGCATAACAGATACGCAGTATTTT. Translation: CASSPGLAGITDTQYF.

This clonotype was observed at least ten times. The chain joins TRBV7-3 to TRBJ2-7; D possibly corresponds to TRBD1 (5 bases). There are 15 residues in the CDR3. V was clipped by 2 bases and J by 4 bases, with 15 bases between them. Per germline, CDR1 SGHTA and CDR2 FQGTGA. The CDR3 here is CASSLVGQGPYEQYF. The CDR3 nucleotides are TGTGCCAGCAGCTTAGTCGGGCAGGGCCCATACGAGCAGTACTTC.

This clonotype was found many times. This rearrangement joins TRBV12-3 or TRBV12-4 to TRBJ1-1, with TRBD1 identical over 11 bases. CDR3 length: 16 amino acids. After removal of 6 bases from V and 4 bases from J, the junction contained 10 bases not matched to a gene. As DNA, the CDR3 is TGTGCCAGCAGGAAAACGAAGGGACAGGGGGGCACTGAAGCTTTCTTT. Amino acid sequence: CASRKTKGQGGTEAFF.

The chain uses TRBV5-4 and TRBJ2-1, with D perhaps TRBD2 (7 bases). In germline, CDR1 is SGHNT, CDR2 YYREEE (reference sequence). Trimming shortened V by 4 bases and J by 8 bases, and 16 bases separated the two germline ends. The CDR3 runs 14 residues. The CDR3, as DNA: TGTGCCAGCAGCCCAAGTCGGGGGGCGGATGAGCAGTTCTTC. It translates to CASSPSRGADEQFF.

In its sample, this clonotype was seen many times. This chain links TRBV7-3 with TRBJ2-2; D may match TRBD1 or TRBD2 (5 bases each). With 5 bases removed from V and 4 bases from J, the gap between germline ends came to 8 bases. Germline V lookup: CDR1 SGHTA, CDR2 FQGTGA. The CDR3 is made up of 13 amino acids. The CDR3 bases are TGTGCCAGCAGCGGGACCCTCACCGGGGAGCTGTTTTTT. Translated: CASSGTLTGELFF.

This clonotype was found many times. This sequence joins TRBV7-9 and TRBJ1-1, with a possible D match to TRBD1 (5 bases). The germline CDR1 and CDR2 sequences are SEHNR and FQNEAQ (reference sequence). The length of the CDR3 is 12 residues. V lost 5 bases and J lost 11, with 15 bases in between. The chain's CDR3 is CASSLPLGEAFF. DNA for the CDR3: TGTGCCAGCAGCCTCCCATTGGGGGAGGCTTTCTTT.

This clonotype was counted ten times or more. The chain has TRBV11-2 and TRBJ2-7, with D hard to call. The CDR3 has 14 residues. CDR1 is SGHAT and CDR2 is FQNNGV in the germline V gene. V was cut by 0 bases and J by 3 bases, with 9 bases left in between. CDR3 nucleotide sequence: TGTGCCAGCAGCTTAGAAGGGCCCGGCTACGAGCAGTACTTC. It encodes CASSLEGPGYEQYF.